The 8 T cell receptor beta chains below all came from one sample that was sequenced in a study of blood T cell repertoires in COVID-19. Produced via immunoSEQ multiplex PCR; TCRdb's table is partial and in-frame only. The sample comprises some 200,000 clones, roughly 87% of which are singletons, and 2% to 2.5% rests with the top ten. What was sequenced was PBMCs or T cells enriched from blood (not recorded which). The source is a woman aged 25 to 39 who had recovered from COVID-19.

The V call is TRBV12-3 or TRBV12-4, the J call TRBJ1-4; D is unclear. CDR3 length: 13 amino acids. Trimming cost V 3 bases and J 8 bases, with 10 bases left between them. CDR3 protein: CASSLQTREKLFF. The CDR3 DNA sequence: TGTGCCAGCAGTTTGCAGACGAGGGAAAAACTGTTTTTT.

The sample holds one count of this clone. The V and J genes are TRBV19 and TRBJ1-1, with TRBD1 as a possible D gene (5 bases). Deletions cut 4 bases from V and 2 bases from J, with 17 bases between. Germline-derived CDR1 and CDR2 are LNHDA and SQIVND (reference sequence). There are 16 residues in the CDR3. Here the CDR3 DNA reads TGTGCCAGTAGTACCAACATGGGGCAGGCCAACACTGAAGCTTTCTTT. It translates to CASSTNMGQANTEAFF.

This chain uses TRBV6-5 with TRBJ1-5; D is unresolved. With 8 bases removed from V and 3 bases from J, the gap between germline ends came to 11 bases. There are 13 residues in the CDR3. Germline CDR1 reads MNHEY; CDR2 reads SVGAGI. The CDR3 loop is CASVLDSNQPQHF. CDR3 DNA: TGTGCCAGCGTGTTGGACTCCAATCAGCCCCAGCATTTT.

This clone was recorded once. The V and J genes are TRBV7-9 and TRBJ2-2; D is possibly TRBD1 (5 bases). The CDR3 spans 15 residues. The V and J ends lost 0 bases and 3 bases respectively, with 8 bases between them. Germline assignment: CDR1 SEHNR and CDR2 FQNEAQ (reference sequence). The DNA for the CDR3 is TGTGCCAGCAGCTTAGCGTCAGGGTACACCGGGGAGCTGTTTTTT. It encodes CASSLASGYTGELFF.

The chain carries TRBV19 and TRBJ2-5; D remains ambiguous. CDR3 length equals 12 residues. The V gene's germline CDR1 is LNHDA and CDR2 SQIVND (reference sequence). The germline V and J ends were trimmed by 4 bases and 4 bases, with 7 bases remaining between them. CDR3 DNA: TGTGCCAGTAGTACCCTCGGAGAGACCCAGTACTTC. It codes for CASSTLGETQYF.

V gene TRBV2 combines with J gene TRBJ1-2; a weak D match, TRBD1 (6 bases). The V gene lost 6 bases and the J gene lost 0 bases, with 11 bases spanning the gap. The CDR3 extends over 14 amino acids. CDR1 is SNHLY and CDR2 is FYNNEI in the germline V gene. The CDR3 DNA follows: TGTGCCAGCAGGCAGGGGTCCTCTAACTATGGCTACACCTTC. Its translation is CASRQGSSNYGYTF.

This clone was counted once. J is TRBJ1-2 and V is TRBV11-2, with 7 bases identical to TRBD1. This CDR3 has 15 amino acids. The germline V gene has CDR1 SGHAT and CDR2 FQNNGV. Trimming cost V 5 bases and J 5 bases; bases outside gene matches: 11. The CDR3 DNA sequence: TGTGCCAGCAGCCTAACCGGGACAGCTACTTATGGCTACACCTTC. The encoded protein is CASSLTGTATYGYTF.

The V call is TRBV19, the J call TRBJ1-5; 8 bases are a match to TRBD1. The CDR3 spans 14 residues. V dropped 8 bases and J dropped 5; count of bases not matched to a gene: 8. CDR1 and CDR2 from the germline V gene are LNHDA and SQIVND (reference sequence). Written as DNA, the CDR3 is TGTGCCAGTCGCCCCGGACAGGGATATCAGCCCCAGCATTTT. Residues: CASRPGQGYQPQHF.